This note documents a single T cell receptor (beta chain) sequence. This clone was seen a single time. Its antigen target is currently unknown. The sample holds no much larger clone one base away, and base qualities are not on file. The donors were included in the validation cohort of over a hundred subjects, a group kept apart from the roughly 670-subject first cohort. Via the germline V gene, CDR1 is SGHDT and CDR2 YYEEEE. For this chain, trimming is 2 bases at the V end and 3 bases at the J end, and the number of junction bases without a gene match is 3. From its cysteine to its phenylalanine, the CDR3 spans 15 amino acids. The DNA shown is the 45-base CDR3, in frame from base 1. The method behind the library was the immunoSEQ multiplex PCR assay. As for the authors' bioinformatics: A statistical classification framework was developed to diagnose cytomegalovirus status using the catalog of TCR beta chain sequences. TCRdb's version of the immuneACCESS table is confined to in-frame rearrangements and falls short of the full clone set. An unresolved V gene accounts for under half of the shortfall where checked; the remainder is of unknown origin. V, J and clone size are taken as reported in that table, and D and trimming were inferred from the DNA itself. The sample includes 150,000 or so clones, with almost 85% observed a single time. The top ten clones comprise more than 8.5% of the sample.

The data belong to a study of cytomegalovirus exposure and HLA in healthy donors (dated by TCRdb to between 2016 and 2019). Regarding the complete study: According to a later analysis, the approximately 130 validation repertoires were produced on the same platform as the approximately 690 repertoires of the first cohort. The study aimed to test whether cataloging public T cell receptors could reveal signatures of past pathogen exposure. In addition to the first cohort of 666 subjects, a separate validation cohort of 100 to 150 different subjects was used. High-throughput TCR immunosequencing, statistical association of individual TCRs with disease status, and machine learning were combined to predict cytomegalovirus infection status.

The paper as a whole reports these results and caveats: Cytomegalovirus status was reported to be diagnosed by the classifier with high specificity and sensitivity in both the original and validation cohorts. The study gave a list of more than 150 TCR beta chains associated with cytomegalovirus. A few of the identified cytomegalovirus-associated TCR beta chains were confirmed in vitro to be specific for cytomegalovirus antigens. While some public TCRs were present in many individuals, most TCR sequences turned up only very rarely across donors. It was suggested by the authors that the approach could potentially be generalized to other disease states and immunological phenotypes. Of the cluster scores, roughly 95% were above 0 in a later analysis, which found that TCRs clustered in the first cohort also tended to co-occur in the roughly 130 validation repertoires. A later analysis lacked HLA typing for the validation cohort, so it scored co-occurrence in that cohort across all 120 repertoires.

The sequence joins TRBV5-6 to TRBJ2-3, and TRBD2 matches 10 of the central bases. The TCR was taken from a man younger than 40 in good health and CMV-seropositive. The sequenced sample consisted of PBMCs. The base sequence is TGTGCCAGCAGCTTTGCAGCGGGGGGGACAGATACGCAGTATTTT. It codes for CASSFAAGGTDTQYF.